These 27 T cell receptor beta chains were sequenced from one sample in a study of early T cells in non-severe SARS-CoV-2 infection. TCRdb processed the 5' RACE reads anew with MiXCR; each CDR3 protein has one entry. Seen here are 17,000 or so distinct CDR3 sequences, 5% to 6% observed once, and the top ten hold about 6.4%. Sequencing was performed on whole blood, taken at baseline. Receptors were obtained from an adult who was a healthcare worker with PCR-confirmed SARS-CoV-2 infection or an uninfected control (not recorded which).

This clonotype was seen at least ten times. This rearrangement joins TRBV3-1 to TRBJ1-5; D is possibly TRBD1 (5 bases). Trimming removed 3 bases at V and 6 bases at J, with 18 bases between. The V gene's germline CDR1 is LGHDT and CDR2 YNNKEL (reference sequence). This CDR3 is 16 amino acids long. CDR3 loop: CASSQTGTGGGQPQHF. CDR3 nucleotide sequence: TGTGCCAGCAGCCAGACCGGGACGGGAGGAGGTCAGCCCCAGCATTTT.

This clonotype rates as medium-sized. The CDR3 DNA reads as TGTGCCAGCAGCAAAATACGGGGGGGCCTATCGGAGCAGTACTTC. It yields the protein CASSKIRGGLSEQYF. The chain joins TRBV7-6 to TRBJ2-7; TRBD2 matches 8 bases. This CDR3 has 15 residues. J lost 7 bases, V lost 5 bases, and 13 bases had no gene match. In germline, CDR1 is SGHVS, CDR2 FNYEAQ. The full variable domain, with the rest looked up from reference TRBV7-6 and TRBJ2-7, is GAGVSQSPRYKVTKRGQDVALRCDPISGHVSLYWYRQALGQGPEFLTYFNYEAQQDKSGLPNDRFSAERPEGSISTLTIQRTEQRDSAMYRCASSKIRGGLSEQYFGPGTRLTVT.

This clonotype was observed at least ten times. The V call is TRBV11-3, the J call TRBJ2-1; D is perhaps TRBD1 (7 bases). CDR3 length: 14 amino acids. CDR1 and CDR2 (germline): SGHNT, YENEEA. With 4 bases removed from V and 8 bases from J, the gap between germline ends came to 15 bases. The CDR3 region is CASSWDSPSDEQFF. CDR3 sequence (DNA): TGTGCCAGCAGCTGGGACAGCCCTAGCGATGAGCAGTTCTTC.

This clonotype was found many times. This chain links TRBV11-2 with TRBJ1-2, with TRBD1 as a possible D gene (5 bases). CDR1 is SGHAT and CDR2 is FQNNGV in the germline V gene. With 2 bases removed from V and 8 bases from J, the gap between germline ends came to 18 bases. This CDR3 spans 15 amino acids. CDR3 amino acids: CASSLILRDFYGYTF. CDR3 bases: TGTGCCAGCAGCTTAATCCTCAGGGATTTCTACGGCTACACCTTC.

This clonotype has a count of ten or more. V and J are TRBV29-1 and TRBJ2-4, with TRBD2 as a possible D gene (7 bases). The CDR3 extends over 14 amino acids. V was cut by 3 bases and J by 1 base, with 10 bases left in between. Germline V lookup: CDR1 SQVTM, CDR2 ANQGSEA. Here the CDR3 DNA reads TGCAGCGTTGATGGGGGGGCGGCCAAAAACATTCAGTACTTC. This codes for CSVDGGAAKNIQYF.

The sample holds a few counts of this clonotype. The chain recombines TRBV11-3 with TRBJ2-7; TRBD1 aligns across 8 bases. The germline V gene encodes CDR1 SGHNT and CDR2 YENEEA. The CDR3 has 14 amino acids. V shed 4 bases, J shed 6 bases, and the junction held 8 bases outside the gene matches. This chain's CDR3 is CASSSKTGDSEQYF. The CDR3, as DNA: TGTGCCAGCAGCTCAAAGACAGGGGACTCCGAGCAGTACTTC.

There are many counts of this clonotype. The chain uses TRBV7-2 and TRBJ1-2, with D perhaps matching TRBD1 (5 bases). Germline values: CDR1 SGHTA, CDR2 FQGNSA. Trimming took off 6 bases at V and 1 base at J, with 15 bases between the two ends. The CDR3 extends over 15 amino acids. This CDR3 reads CASRDIMILNYGYTF. CDR3 nucleotides: TGTGCCAGCAGGGACATCATGATCCTTAACTATGGCTACACCTTC.

This clonotype came up many times. The chain employs TRBV25-1 and TRBJ2-1; 11 bases fit TRBD1. Germline CDR1 is MGHDK and CDR2 is SYGVNS. The CDR3 has 16 residues. V dropped 6 bases and J dropped 4; count of bases not matched to a gene: 8. Here the CDR3 reads CASRTTGTGGYNEQFF. The CDR3 DNA reads as TGTGCCAGCAGGACAACCGGGACAGGGGGTTACAATGAGCAGTTCTTC.

Worth noting for this clonotype: This may be a read error, as it is one base from a much larger clone. The chain uses TRBV5-1 and TRBJ2-3; no definite D call. CDR1 is SGHRS and CDR2 is YFSETQ in the germline V gene. This CDR3 is 13 amino acids long. V shed 0 bases and J shed 5 bases, with 7 bases lying between them. The CDR3 loop is CASSLATRDTQYF. CDR3 nucleotide sequence: TGCGCCAGCAGCTTGGCGACTCGAGATACGCAGTATTTT.

This clonotype was counted only a few times. The rearrangement joins TRBV12-3 or TRBV12-4 to TRBJ1-2; D gene unclear. With 3 bases removed from V and 2 bases from J, the gap between germline ends came to 4 bases. This CDR3 is 12 amino acids long. The CDR3 reads CASSLGNYGYTF. The CDR3 coding sequence is TGTGCCAGCAGTTTGGGGAACTATGGCTACACCTTC.

This clonotype is deemed medium-sized (0.01 to 0.1%). The J gene is TRBJ2-1, the V gene TRBV29-1, with 7 bases fitting TRBD2. CDR1 and CDR2 (germline): SQVTM, ANQGSEA. V lost 8 bases to trimming and J lost 5 bases; unmatched junction nucleotides: 12. The CDR3 sequence is 14 residues long. This CDR3 reads CSLGWGAGHNEQFF. The DNA of the CDR3 is TGCAGCCTCGGATGGGGAGCGGGGCACAATGAGCAGTTCTTC.

This clonotype was detected ten times or more. The genes are TRBV20-1 and TRBJ2-6; D unclear. Between the trimmed V and J ends, which lost 0 bases and 2 bases, there was a span of 5 bases. Germline CDR1 is DFQATT and CDR2 is SNEGSKA (reference sequence). This CDR3 has 14 amino acids. The CDR3 DNA follows: TGCAGTGCTAGAGAACAGCCTGGGGCCAACGTCCTGACTTTC. It codes for CSAREQPGANVLTF.

This clonotype was found a few times. This chain joins TRBV15 and TRBJ2-3; a possible D gene is TRBD2 (6 bases). V lost 3 bases, J lost 5 bases, and 9 bases lay in between. Germline V gene sequence: CDR1 LNHNV, CDR2 YYDKDF (reference sequence). This CDR3 is built from 13 residues. In DNA, the CDR3 is TGTGCCACCAGCAGCGGGGGTATAGATACGCAGTATTTT. Encoded protein: CATSSGGIDTQYF.

At least ten counts were recorded for this clonotype. The chain is built from TRBV19 and TRBJ1-5; 7 bases fit TRBD1. CDR1 is LNHDA, CDR2 SQIVND, per germline (reference sequence). The CDR3 length is 16 residues. Unmatched junction bases numbered 16, after V lost 10 bases and J lost 4 bases. In DNA form, the CDR3 reads TGTGCCACTACGAGGGGAACAGGGGAGGGGAATCAGCCCCAGCATTTT. Residues: CATTRGTGEGNQPQHF. Together with reference TRBV19 and TRBJ1-5, the CDR3 gives the full variable domain: DGGITQSPKYLFRKEGQNVTLSCEQNLNHDAMYWYRQDPGQGLRLIYYSQIVNDFQKGDIAEGYSVSREKKESFPLTVTSAQKNPTAFYLCATTRGTGEGNQPQHFGDGTRLSIL.

By sample share, this clonotype is medium-sized. The J gene is TRBJ2-4, the V gene TRBV18; possible D gene TRBD2, 6 bases. Germline values: CDR1 KGHSH, CDR2 LQKENI. Trimming shortened V by 4 bases and J by 5 bases, and 15 bases separated the two germline ends. The CDR3 extends over 15 amino acids. The CDR3 is CASSRIGGIENIQYF. The CDR3 nucleotides read TGTGCCAGCTCACGTATCGGGGGTATCGAAAACATTCAGTACTTC.

This clonotype was recorded a few times. The chain couples TRBV29-1 to TRBJ2-1; perhaps TRBD1 as D (6 bases). This CDR3 is built from 13 residues. V was pared by 3 bases and J by 6 bases, with 12 bases between. CDR1 SQVTM and CDR2 ANQGSEA come from the germline V gene. CDR3 loop: CSVDGQTVNEQFF. In DNA, the CDR3 is TGCAGCGTTGACGGACAGACCGTCAATGAGCAGTTCTTC.

Judged by abundance, this clonotype is medium-sized. The genes are TRBV6-5 and TRBJ1-1, with a weak D call TRBD1 (6 bases). Germline CDR1 MNHEY, CDR2 SVGAGI. Between the trimmed V and J ends, which lost 1 base and 6 bases, there was a span of 9 bases. The CDR3 is 13 amino acids. The chain's CDR3 is CASSYLSGAEAFF. CDR3 sequence (DNA): TGTGCCAGCAGTTACTTGTCAGGGGCTGAAGCTTTCTTT.

This chain uses TRBV9 with TRBJ1-4; possibly TRBD1 for D (6 bases). Germline V gene lookup returns CDR1 SGDLS and CDR2 YYNGEE. Trimming removed 4 bases from V and 5 bases from J, with 12 bases in between. The CDR3 sequence is 14 residues long. The CDR3 here is CASSSGQSNEKLFF. The DNA for the CDR3 is TGTGCCAGCAGCTCCGGACAGAGCAATGAAAAACTGTTTTTT.

This clonotype was counted ten times or more. J is TRBJ2-7 and V is TRBV6-2 or TRBV6-3, with D perhaps matching TRBD2 (6 bases). The germline V and J ends were trimmed by 2 bases and 7 bases, with 12 bases remaining between them. The CDR3 has 13 amino acids. Germline loops: CDR1 MNHEY, CDR2 SVGEGT. The CDR3 DNA sequence: TGTGCCAGCAGTTACCTGGGCCGGGGGGAGCAGTACTTC. As protein: CASSYLGRGEQYF.

This clonotype was counted many times. The rearrangement joins TRBV6-5 to TRBJ2-5, with TRBD1 matching 7 bases. V lost 1 base, J lost 2 bases, and 4 bases stayed unmatched. This CDR3 spans 15 amino acids. Per the germline V gene, CDR1 is MNHEY and CDR2 is SVGAGI. The CDR3 DNA is TGTGCCAGCAGTTACTGGGCGACAGGGCAAGAGACCCAGTACTTC. Its protein product is CASSYWATGQETQYF.

The J gene is TRBJ2-2, the V gene TRBV19, with a tentative D call TRBD1 (5 bases). This CDR3 comprises 14 residues. Trimming took 5 bases from V and 5 from J, leaving 12 bases between them. CDR1 and CDR2 (germline): LNHDA, SQIVND (reference sequence). As DNA, the CDR3 is TGTGCCAGTAGTCCCCAACAGGTTACCGGGGAGCTGTTTTTT. Translated: CASSPQQVTGELFF. Based on the CDR3 plus reference TRBV19 and TRBJ2-2, the full variable domain is DGGITQSPKYLFRKEGQNVTLSCEQNLNHDAMYWYRQDPGQGLRLIYYSQIVNDFQKGDIAEGYSVSREKKESFPLTVTSAQKNPTAFYLCASSPQQVTGELFFGEGSRLTVL.

In its sample, this clonotype ranks as medium-sized (0.01 to 0.1%). This sequence joins TRBV12-3 or TRBV12-4 and TRBJ1-2, with a tentative D call TRBD1 (6 bases). The CDR3 runs 14 residues. V was pared by 4 bases and J by 0 bases, with 9 bases between. The CDR3 reads CASSWTATNYGYTF. The CDR3 DNA sequence: TGTGCCAGCAGTTGGACAGCGACTAACTATGGCTACACCTTC.

This clonotype has ten or more counts. V is TRBV20-1 and J is TRBJ2-1; TRBD2 is a possible D gene (6 bases). CDR1 and CDR2 (germline): DFQATT, SNEGSKA (reference sequence). With 3 bases removed from V and 5 bases from J, the gap between germline ends came to 14 bases. CDR3 size: 14 residues. CDR3 nucleotide sequence: TGCAGTGCTAGTCGGGGACTCGGGGACAATGAGCAGTTCTTC. Its translation: CSASRGLGDNEQFF.

In this sample, this clonotype turned up many times. J is TRBJ1-1 and V is TRBV10-3, with unresolved D. The CDR3 consists of 13 residues. Trimming pared 6 bases from V and 1 base from J, leaving 9 bases between. CDR1 and CDR2 (germline): ENHRY, SYGVKD. The CDR3 region is CAIRMDGNTEAFF. The CDR3, as DNA: TGTGCCATCAGGATGGACGGGAACACTGAAGCTTTCTTT.

The chain couples TRBV30 to TRBJ1-1, with D uncertain. The length of the CDR3 is 12 residues. CDR1 and CDR2 from the germline V gene are GTSNPN and SVGIG (reference sequence). Trimming left V 1 base short and J 1 base short, with 4 bases between. In DNA form, the CDR3 reads TGTGCCTGGAGTGCGGCGAACACTGAAGCTTTCTTT. It translates to CAWSAANTEAFF.

This clonotype was seen many times. This chain uses TRBV18 with TRBJ1-5, with no clear D. CDR3 length: 14 amino acids. The V gene lost 5 bases and the J gene lost 2 bases, with 10 bases spanning the gap. The germline gives CDR1 KGHSH, CDR2 LQKENI. In DNA, the CDR3 is TGTGCCAGCTCATCGGGTATGGGCAATCAGCCCCAGCATTTT. This codes for CASSSGMGNQPQHF.

This clonotype has only a few counts. The CDR3 sequence is CASTQSSGGADTQYF. Written as DNA, the CDR3 is TGTGCCAGCACCCAGTCTAGCGGGGGAGCGGATACGCAGTATTTT. V and J are TRBV6-5 and TRBJ2-3, with 10 bases identical to TRBD2. This CDR3 region has 15 residues. The V gene's germline CDR1 is MNHEY and CDR2 SVGAGI. The V segment lost 7 bases and the J segment 6 bases; nucleotides outside the gene matches: 10.